This T cell receptor (beta chain) was sequenced during a study of T cell responses to AZD1222 COVID-19 vaccine. Trimming pared 1 base from V and 4 bases from J, leaving 7 bases between. This CDR3 is built from 13 residues. The germline CDR1 and CDR2 sequences are MNHEY and SVGAGI. The protocol was immunoSEQ multiplex PCR, while the TCRdb copy is restricted to in-frame clones and leaves out a portion. The sample includes some 140,000 clones, around nine tenths of them seen just once. Source: peripheral blood, taken on day 0 of AZD1222 vaccination. The source of this sequence is an adult in good health. The J gene is TRBJ1-1, the V gene TRBV6-5; D perhaps matches TRBD1 (5 bases). CDR3 residues: CASSYFGGTEAFF. The CDR3 coding sequence is TGTGCCAGCAGTTACTTCGGGGGCACTGAAGCTTTCTTT.